The 21 T cell receptor beta chains in this list originate from one sample, sequenced in a study of blood T cell repertoires in COVID-19. Some clones are missing from TCRdb's copy, which holds only in-frame ones; the method was immunoSEQ multiplex PCR. Among approximately 130,000 clones listed, roughly 88% were seen once. Sequencing was carried out using peripheral blood. The receptors stem from a man aged 45-65 years with acute or convalescent COVID-19.

The chain uses TRBV4-1 and TRBJ1-2, with TRBD1 as a possible D gene (6 bases). Germline-derived CDR1 and CDR2 are MGHRA and YSYEKL. V lost 2 bases to trimming and J lost 3 bases, with 19 bases between them. The CDR3 runs to 17 residues. This chain's CDR3 is CASSQNAGTPPYYGYTF. DNA of the CDR3: TGCGCCAGCAGCCAAAATGCCGGGACACCCCCCTACTATGGCTACACCTTC.

The chain combines TRBV30 with TRBJ1-4, with D perhaps matching TRBD1 (5 bases). Germline loops: CDR1 GTSNPN, CDR2 SVGIG (reference sequence). There are 16 residues in the CDR3. Trimming shortened V by 0 bases and J by 2 bases, and 13 bases separated the two germline ends. The DNA of the CDR3 is TGTGCCTGGAGTGTGGGCAGGGTGGATACTAATGAAAAACTGTTTTTT. Translation gives CAWSVGRVDTNEKLFF.

The chain recombines TRBV9 with TRBJ2-1; 14 bases are a match to TRBD2. Trimming took 2 bases from V and 5 from J; bases not matched to a gene: 12. The CDR3 covers 19 residues. Germline assignment: CDR1 SGDLS and CDR2 YYNGEE. The CDR3 sequence: CASSVRQGTSGREDNEQFF. The DNA for the CDR3 is TGTGCCAGCAGCGTTCGACAGGGGACTAGCGGGAGAGAGGACAATGAGCAGTTCTTC.

The CDR3 nucleotides read TGCGCCAGCAGCCAAAGTCAGGACTCCAATCAGCCCCAGCATTTT. Protein product: CASSQSQDSNQPQHF. The V gene is TRBV4-1, the J gene TRBJ1-5; no clear D gene. Germline-derived CDR1 and CDR2 are MGHRA and YSYEKL. The CDR3 is made up of 15 amino acids. Trimming cost V 2 bases and J 3 bases, with 11 bases left between them.

This chain uses TRBV5-6 with TRBJ1-1, with TRBD1 as a possible D gene (6 bases). Germline-derived CDR1 and CDR2 are SGHDT and YYEEEE. Trimming pared 1 base from V and 1 base from J, leaving 8 bases between. The CDR3 totals 14 residues. The CDR3 region has the DNA TGTGCCAGCAGCTTGCAGGGGTCGAACACTGAAGCTTTCTTT. Residues: CASSLQGSNTEAFF.

This chain joins TRBV6-2 or TRBV6-3 and TRBJ2-2, with 8 positions matching TRBD2. This CDR3 region has 14 residues. The germline V gene encodes CDR1 MNHEY and CDR2 SVGEGT. Losses at the gene ends were 6 bases for V and 7 bases for J; bases not matched to a gene: 7. CDR3 residues: CASSPRGGSGELFF. In DNA form, the CDR3 reads TGTGCCAGCAGCCCCCGCGGGGGGAGCGGGGAGCTGTTTTTT.

V usage is TRBV19 and J usage is TRBJ1-5; unclear D gene. The CDR3 is 16 amino acids. Germline CDR1 and CDR2: LNHDA and SQIVND (reference sequence). Trimming removed 3 bases from V and 2 bases from J, with 14 bases in between. In nucleotides, the CDR3 is TGTGCCAGTAGTATGATGGGGAGGGAGGGCAATCAGCCCCAGCATTTT. Protein product: CASSMMGREGNQPQHF. Based on the CDR3 plus reference TRBV19 and TRBJ1-5, the full variable domain is DGGITQSPKYLFRKEGQNVTLSCEQNLNHDAMYWYRQDPGQGLRLIYYSQIVNDFQKGDIAEGYSVSREKKESFPLTVTSAQKNPTAFYLCASSMMGREGNQPQHFGDGTRLSIL.

This chain joins TRBV6-5 and TRBJ2-2, with D unclear. CDR3 length: 14 amino acids. V gave up 0 bases and J gave up 4 bases, with 6 bases separating them. Per the germline V gene, CDR1 is MNHEY and CDR2 is SVGAGI. CDR3 loop: CASSYSIGTGELFF. DNA of the CDR3: TGTGCCAGCAGTTACTCGATCGGCACCGGGGAGCTGTTTTTT.

The chain joins TRBV2 to TRBJ2-3; 7 bases are a match to TRBD2. V gave up 5 bases and J gave up 10 bases; unmatched junction bases: 9. The CDR3 totals 13 residues. Germline assignment: CDR1 SNHLY and CDR2 FYNNEI. The CDR3 sequence: CASSSWGGLAQYF. The CDR3 bases are TGTGCCAGCAGTAGTTGGGGAGGGCTCGCGCAGTATTTT.

The rearrangement uses TRBV25-1 and TRBJ1-4; maybe TRBD1 (5 bases). The CDR3 covers 13 residues. The germline V and J ends were trimmed by 2 bases and 8 bases, with 9 bases remaining between them. CDR1 MGHDK and CDR2 SYGVNS come from the germline V gene. The CDR3 sequence is CASSEPGVEKLFF. Here the CDR3 DNA reads TGTGCCAGCAGTGAACCGGGGGTAGAAAAACTGTTTTTT.

The gene calls are TRBV27 and TRBJ2-7; 9 positions agree with TRBD1. The junction had 7 bases not matched to a gene; V was cut back by 5 bases and J by 2 bases. Per germline, CDR1 MNHEY and CDR2 SMNVEV (reference sequence). This CDR3 contains 15 residues. The chain's CDR3 is CASSPRDRAAYEQYF. CDR3 DNA: TGTGCCAGCAGTCCGCGGGACAGGGCCGCCTACGAGCAGTACTTC.

This clone occurred once. This chain connects TRBV5-1 to TRBJ1-1, with D hard to call. V was cut by 0 bases and J by 4 bases, with 13 bases left in between. This CDR3 is built from 15 residues. Germline CDR1 and CDR2: SGHRS and YFSETQ. CDR3 protein: CASSLAEGIGTEAFF. CDR3 nucleotide sequence: TGCGCCAGCAGCTTGGCCGAGGGAATTGGCACTGAAGCTTTCTTT.

The chain uses TRBV11-3 and TRBJ2-3; possible D gene TRBD2, 6 bases. CDR3 length equals 18 residues. Trimming left V 0 bases short and J 2 bases short, with 18 bases between. Germline CDR1 is SGHNT and CDR2 is YENEEA. CDR3 protein: CASSLDRGGTLNTDTQYF. The CDR3 region has the DNA TGTGCCAGCAGCTTAGATCGTGGGGGGACCCTAAACACAGATACGCAGTATTTT. Supplemented by reference TRBV11-3 and TRBJ2-3, the full variable domain reads EAGVVQSPRYKIIEKKQPVAFWCNPISGHNTLYWYLQNLGQGPELLIRYENEEAVDDSQLPKDRFSAERLKGVDSTLKIQPAELGDSAVYLCASSLDRGGTLNTDTQYFGPGTRLTVL.

V usage is TRBV19 and J usage is TRBJ1-1; D remains ambiguous. This CDR3 has 13 amino acids. V was clipped by 3 bases and J by 3 bases, with 8 bases between them. The V gene's germline CDR1 is LNHDA and CDR2 SQIVND (reference sequence). The CDR3 DNA reads TGTGCCAGTAGTATGGGGAGCGACACTGAAGCTTTCTTT. Translated, it gives CASSMGSDTEAFF.

This chain joins TRBV2 and TRBJ2-4; D gene uncertain. This CDR3 region has 15 residues. Germline CDR1 reads SNHLY; CDR2 reads FYNNEI. With 2 bases removed from V and 0 bases from J, the gap between germline ends came to 8 bases. The CDR3 region is CASSEQELAKNIQYF. CDR3 DNA sequence: TGTGCCAGCAGTGAACAGGAACTAGCCAAAAACATTCAGTACTTC.

This clone occurred once. The V gene is TRBV6-2 or TRBV6-3, the J gene TRBJ1-2; D remains ambiguous. Germline V gives CDR1 MNHEY, CDR2 SVGEGT. This CDR3 spans 13 amino acids. V dropped 3 bases and J dropped 2 bases, with 7 bases sitting between them. The CDR3 is CASSYGRNYGYTF. CDR3 nucleotide sequence: TGTGCCAGCAGTTATGGCAGGAACTATGGCTACACCTTC.

In DNA, the CDR3 is TGTGCCTGGGACACGGCAACTAATGAAAAACTGTTTTTT. This codes for CAWDTATNEKLFF. This sequence joins TRBV30 and TRBJ1-4; no clear D gene. The CDR3 loop spans 13 amino acids. CDR1 and CDR2 (germline): GTSNPN, SVGIG (reference sequence). V was pared by 5 bases and J by 0 bases, with 7 bases between. The full variable domain, its missing parts supplied by reference TRBV30 and TRBJ1-4, is SQTIHQWPATLVQPVGSPLSLECTVEGTSNPNLYWYRQAAGRGLQLLFYSVGIGQISSEVPQNLSASRPQDRQFILSSKKLLLSDSGFYLCAWDTATNEKLFFGSGTQLSVL.

A remark on this clone: At one of its ends the junction is not consistent with the germline gene, which may arise from a read error. The chain recombines TRBV7-9 with TRBJ2-5; 14 bases align to TRBD2. The germline V gene encodes CDR1 SEHNR and CDR2 FQNEAQ (reference sequence). The CDR3 extends over 17 amino acids. This CDR3 is CASSLAPGTSGGETRYF. For the CDR3, the DNA is TGTGCCAGCAGCTTAGCCCCCGGGACTAGCGGGGGAGAGACCCGGTACTTC. Looking up the rest from reference TRBV7-9 and TRBJ2-5 gives the full variable domain: DTGVSQNPRHKITKRGQNVTFRCDPISEHNRLYWYRQTLGQGPEFLTYFQNEAQLEKSRLLSDRFSAERPKGSFSTLEIQRTEQGDSAMYLCASSLAPGTSGGETRYFGPGTRLLVL.

This chain uses TRBV28 with TRBJ2-5; tentatively, D is TRBD2 (5 bases). CDR3 size: 17 residues. Germline V gene lookup returns CDR1 MDHEN and CDR2 SYDVKM. The V end lost 4 bases, the J end lost 2 bases, and 20 bases lay between the germline ends. The DNA of the CDR3 is TGTGCCAGCAGTTCGGGAATCCACAAGGTCCAGCAAGAGACCCAGTACTTC. Translating gives CASSSGIHKVQQETQYF.

This clone occurred once. The chain has TRBV19 and TRBJ1-1, with TRBD1 matching over 9 bases. V dropped 8 bases and J dropped 4; count of bases not matched to a gene: 5. The CDR3 is 13 residues long. CDR1 is LNHDA and CDR2 is SQIVND in the germline V gene (reference sequence). The CDR3 spells CASGTGFGTEAFF. The CDR3 bases are TGTGCCAGTGGGACAGGGTTTGGCACTGAAGCTTTCTTT. Full variable domain (remainder filled in from reference TRBV19 and TRBJ1-1): DGGITQSPKYLFRKEGQNVTLSCEQNLNHDAMYWYRQDPGQGLRLIYYSQIVNDFQKGDIAEGYSVSREKKESFPLTVTSAQKNPTAFYLCASGTGFGTEAFFGQGTRLTVV.

This chain joins TRBV11-2 and TRBJ2-7, with 9 bases matching TRBD2. The germline gives CDR1 SGHAT, CDR2 FQNNGV. V trimming: 9 bases; J trimming: 3 bases; junction bases outside the gene matches: 9. This CDR3 comprises 14 residues. CDR3 bases: TGTGCCAGTACCACCGGGACTAGCATCTACGAGCAGTACTTC. This translates into CASTTGTSIYEQYF.